This T cell receptor (beta chain) emerged from a study of prognosis after radiotherapy for stage I lung cancer. Study-level information: The study recorded distant metastases in several patients (median about 7 months) after radiotherapy and no significant progression in approximately 14.

V lost 7 bases, J lost 2 bases, and 3 bases stayed unmatched. CDR3 length: 14 residues. Worth noting for this clonotype: The antigen remains undetermined. A much larger clone lies one base from this, so it may be a read error.

Multiplex PCR in two rounds served to amplify TCR beta CDR3 from genomic DNA. Every TRBV and TRBJ gene had its own specific primer in first-round PCR. TCRdb itself ran the multiplex PCR reads through MiXCR, one entry per CDR3 protein. The sample shows about 20,000 distinct CDR3 sequences, around 46% of them seen only once. Regarding the study as a whole: For the expanded TCR clones, whether they were tumor-specific was not determined.

The clonotype comes from a donor aged 50 or older with non-small cell lung cancer. The starting material was PBMCs, obtained before or after stereotactic body radiation therapy (not recorded which). This chain uses TRBV12-3 or TRBV12-4 with TRBJ2-5; 11 nucleotides match TRBD1. The DNA for the CDR3 is TGTGCCAGCATCTGGGACAGGGGGCAAGAGACCCAGTACTTC. It yields the protein CASIWDRGQETQYF.